This T cell receptor beta chain came from a study of regulatory T cells in long-lasting Graves disease. As for time point: newly diagnosed GD, antithyroid drugs for less than 3 months. Construction of the TCR library relied on RNA isolated from PBMCs. Comments on this clonotype: A much larger clonotype is one base distant, so this may be a read error.

Libraries of TCR beta came from iRepertoire HTBI primers plus Arm-PCR of CDR3 regions. One entry per CDR3 protein, called by TCRdb with MiXCR from the multiplex PCR reads. Of about 220,000 distinct CDR3 sequences listed, roughly 19% are singletons. Per germline, CDR1 LGHDT and CDR2 YNNKEL (reference sequence). The germline V and J ends were trimmed by 3 bases and 6 bases, with 17 bases remaining between them. This CDR3 contains 15 residues. These sequences were also reported in another study, on T cells in Graves' hyperthyroidism and ophthalmopathy. Per that paper: Hyperthyroidism was newly diagnosed in patients aged 18 to 65 (duration under 2 months).

Source: peripheral blood mononuclear cells (PBMCs), taken at new diagnosis, from a patient treated with antithyroid drugs. This rearrangement joins TRBV3-1 to TRBJ1-1, with a tentative D call TRBD1 (5 bases). This TCR derives from a woman younger than 45 with Graves disease. DNA for the CDR3: TGTGCCAGCAGCCAGGGAACCGGGACGCACCCTGAAGCTTTCTTT. Residues: CASSQGTGTHPEAFF.